These T cell receptor beta chains were read from a single sample in a study of T cell responses to AZD1222 COVID-19 vaccine. Only in-frame clones appear in the TCRdb table, and some are missing; sequencing was by immunoSEQ multiplex PCR. Of fewer than 45,000 clones detected, 75% to 85% appear once; the ten largest clones hold 52%. The sequences come from peripheral blood, collected on day 0 of AZD1222 vaccination. The receptors come from an adult in good health. Both conserved end residues are part of each CDR3. D genes are given only for firm matches. Only some rows state a clone size, as once, few, many or a class for expanded clones.

J gene	clone size	V gene	D gene	CDR3 protein	CDR3 DNA
TRBJ2-3	.	TRBV2	.	CASSEGFSAITSTDTQYF	TGTGCCAGCAGTGAAGGGTTTTCAGCGATTACTAGCACAGATACGCAGTATTTT
TRBJ2-2	.	TRBV7-3	.	CASSLLGYGELFF	TGTGCCAGCAGCTTATTGGGGTACGGGGAGCTGTTTTTT
TRBJ1-6	.	TRBV28	TRBD1	CASSLLGPGQYNSPLHF	TGTGCCAGCAGTTTACTTGGACCGGGACAGTATAATTCACCCCTCCACTTT
TRBJ2-4	.	TRBV7-8	.	CASSLRMGADRGTKNIQYF	TGTGCCAGCAGCTTAAGGATGGGGGCGGACCGGGGTACCAAAAACATTCAGTACTTC
TRBJ1-2	.	TRBV3-1/TRBV3-2	.	CASSRGPGLHGYTF	TGTGCCAGCAGCCGCGGTCCAGGGCTGCATGGCTACACCTTC
TRBJ2-5	.	TRBV20-1	.	CSAREGARETQYF	TGCAGTGCTCGTGAAGGGGCTCGAGAGACCCAGTACTTC
TRBJ1-2	.	TRBV19	TRBD1	CAGRTGGANGYTF	TGTGCCGGAAGGACAGGGGGCGCAAATGGCTACACCTTC
TRBJ2-7	.	TRBV5-1	TRBD1	CASSLDRGPYEQYF	TGCGCCAGCAGCTTGGACAGGGGGCCTTACGAGCAGTACTTC
TRBJ1-5	.	TRBV5-8	.	CASSVWGQPQHF	TGTGCCAGCAGCGTGTGGGGTCAGCCCCAGCATTTT
TRBJ1-1	.	TRBV7-2	.	CASSLGPRNTEAFF	TGTGCCAGCAGCTTAGGCCCCAGGAACACTGAAGCTTTCTTT
TRBJ2-1	.	TRBV24-1	.	CATGGSDYNEQFF	TGTGCCACTGGGGGTAGCGACTACAATGAGCAGTTCTTC
TRBJ2-1	once	TRBV18	.	CASSASDNSYNEQFF	TGTGCCAGCTCGGCTTCGGACAACTCCTACAATGAGCAGTTCTTC
TRBJ2-3	.	TRBV6-5	.	CASSAPGAPDTQYF	TGTGCCAGCAGCGCCCCGGGGGCCCCTGATACGCAGTATTTT
TRBJ2-7	.	TRBV19	TRBD1	CASSIALGQGTPYEQYF	TGTGCCAGTAGTATAGCATTGGGACAGGGAACTCCCTACGAGCAGTACTTC
TRBJ1-3	few	TRBV7-9	.	CASSPPQYSGNTIYF	TGTGCCAGCAGCCCCCCCCAGTACTCTGGAAACACCATATATTTT
TRBJ1-3	.	TRBV25-1	.	CASSEQGWQHTIYF	TGTGCCAGCAGTGAACAGGGGTGGCAACACACCATATATTTT
TRBJ2-1	once	TRBV15	TRBD1	CATGTGNNEQFF	TGTGCCACCGGGACAGGGAACAATGAGCAGTTCTTC
TRBJ1-4	once	TRBV7-2	.	CASSLGQFATNEKLFF	TGTGCCAGCAGCTTAGGACAGTTTGCAACTAATGAAAAACTGTTTTTT
TRBJ2-2	.	TRBV3-1/TRBV3-2	TRBD2	CASSQEGVAGLVAGELFF	TGTGCCAGCAGCCAAGAGGGGGTAGCGGGGTTAGTCGCCGGGGAGCTGTTTTTT
TRBJ1-2	once	TRBV28	.	CASTLRGKAGYTF	TGTGCCAGCACCCTCCGGGGGAAAGCTGGCTACACCTTC
TRBJ2-5	once	TRBV19	TRBD1	CASSTDRGSGQETQYF	TGTGCCAGTAGTACCGACAGGGGTAGTGGGCAAGAGACCCAGTACTTC
TRBJ2-2	.	TRBV6-6	TRBD1	CASSPGQILNTGELFF	TGTGCCAGCAGTCCGGGACAGATACTTAACACCGGGGAGCTGTTTTTT
TRBJ2-1	.	TRBV14	.	CASSQAGYNEQFF	TGTGCCAGCAGCCAAGCGGGGTACAATGAGCAGTTCTTC
TRBJ1-1	.	TRBV7-9	TRBD1	CASSLVVTGGGEAFF	TGTGCCAGCAGCTTAGTTGTGACAGGGGGCGGTGAAGCTTTCTTT
TRBJ2-3	few	TRBV19	.	CATFSGQGTDTQYF	TGTGCCACTTTCTCCGGGCAGGGGACAGATACGCAGTATTTT
TRBJ2-1	.	TRBV7-9	TRBD1	CASSSRTGKLYNEQFF	TGTGCCAGCAGCTCCCGGACAGGTAAACTCTACAATGAGCAGTTCTTC
TRBJ2-2	.	TRBV6-5	.	CASRGQFQQGGELFF	TGTGCCAGCAGAGGGCAGTTCCAACAGGGCGGGGAGCTGTTTTTT
TRBJ1-2	.	TRBV6-2/TRBV6-3	.	CASSYSTWIDGYTF	TGTGCCAGCAGTTACAGTACCTGGATTGATGGCTACACCTTC
TRBJ1-2	.	TRBV3-1/TRBV3-2	.	CASSQGGRSYGYTF	TGTGCCAGCAGCCAGGGGGGACGGAGCTATGGCTACACCTTC
TRBJ2-7	.	TRBV7-2	TRBD2	CASSLDSYRKSGRRNEQYF	TGTGCCAGCAGCTTGGACTCCTATCGCAAGAGCGGGAGGCGCAACGAGCAGTACTTC
TRBJ2-5	.	TRBV4-1	.	CASSPGLSQETQYF	TGCGCCAGCAGCCCGGGACTTTCCCAAGAGACCCAGTACTTC
TRBJ2-7	.	TRBV6-2/TRBV6-3	.	CASSYSNGREQYF	TGTGCCAGCAGTTACTCGAACGGGAGAGAGCAGTACTTC
TRBJ2-2	.	TRBV2	TRBD1	CASRDRAASGELFF	TGTGCCAGCAGGGACAGGGCGGCGTCCGGGGAGCTGTTTTTT
TRBJ1-2	.	TRBV24-1	.	CATSEARGTYMGYTF	TGTGCCACCAGTGAAGCACGGGGGACATACATGGGCTACACCTTC
TRBJ2-6	few	TRBV3-1/TRBV3-2	.	CASSRLDLPVLTF	TGTGCCAGCAGCCGATTAGACCTCCCCGTCCTGACTTTC
TRBJ1-6	.	TRBV18	.	CASSPGSGGSKPLHF	TGTGCCAGCTCACCAGGGAGTGGGGGGAGCAAACCCCTCCACTTT
TRBJ2-2	.	TRBV4-1	.	CASSQETTGWVGELFF	TGCGCCAGCAGCCAAGAAACAACAGGGTGGGTCGGGGAGCTGTTTTTT
TRBJ1-5	.	TRBV2	TRBD1	CASSAGTGLWAQHF	TGTGCCAGCAGCGCCGGGACAGGGTTATGGGCCCAGCATTTT
TRBJ1-2	.	TRBV7-9	.	CASSLEGGGYTF	TGTGCCAGCAGCTTAGAGGGGGGCGGCTACACCTTC
TRBJ1-5	.	TRBV4-3	TRBD1	CASSPDRRNQPQHF	TGCGCCAGCAGTCCGGACAGGAGGAATCAGCCCCAGCATTTT
TRBJ2-3	once	TRBV5-1	TRBD2	CASSLESLAGDADTQYF	TGCGCCAGCAGCTTGGAGAGTCTAGCGGGAGACGCAGATACGCAGTATTTT
TRBJ1-5	.	TRBV11-2	.	CASSVGRNQPQHF	TGTGCCAGCTCAGTGGGGCGGAATCAGCCCCAGCATTTT
TRBJ1-1	.	TRBV5-1	TRBD1	CASSLTTGAANTEAFF	TGCGCCAGCAGCTTAACGACAGGGGCCGCGAACACTGAAGCTTTCTTT
TRBJ2-1	once	TRBV2	TRBD2	CASRRGLAGIDNEQFF	TGTGCCAGCAGGAGGGGACTAGCGGGGATCGACAATGAGCAGTTCTTC
TRBJ1-4	.	TRBV28	TRBD1	CASSSQGVTNEKLFF	TGTGCCAGCAGTTCCCAGGGGGTGACTAATGAAAAACTGTTTTTT
TRBJ2-7	.	TRBV6-5	.	CASAVARGEQYF	TGTGCCAGCGCTGTGGCGAGGGGGGAGCAGTACTTC
TRBJ1-2	.	TRBV28	TRBD1	CAITGDRGGYTF	TGTGCCATCACGGGGGACAGGGGGGGCTACACCTTC
TRBJ1-2	.	TRBV2	TRBD1	CASSEGWTGVPYSF	TGTGCCAGCAGTGAAGGGTGGACAGGGGTGCCCTATTCCTTC
TRBJ1-4	few	TRBV7-2	.	CASSLRAGEKLFF	TGTGCCAGCAGCTTAAGGGCAGGTGAAAAACTGTTTTTT
TRBJ2-3	.	TRBV2	TRBD2	CASSLGLYTDTQYF	TGTGCCAGCAGCCTGGGACTATACACAGATACGCAGTATTTT
TRBJ2-7	.	TRBV27	.	CASSVAARGYEQYF	TGTGCCAGCAGTGTAGCGGCGAGGGGGTACGAGCAGTACTTC
TRBJ1-6	.	TRBV2	.	CASSEAWQGLYNSPLHF	TGTGCCAGCAGTGAAGCGTGGCAGGGTCTTTATAATTCACCCCTCCACTTT
TRBJ1-5	.	TRBV6-5	TRBD1	CASSPRGPGQPQHF	TGTGCCAGCTCTCCCAGGGGGCCCGGCCAGCCCCAGCATTTT
TRBJ1-1	.	TRBV5-8	.	CASSLIRNTEAFF	TGTGCCAGCAGCTTGATACGGAACACTGAAGCTTTCTTT
TRBJ2-1	.	TRBV3-1/TRBV3-2	.	CASSQVAEQFF	TGTGCCAGCAGCCAAGTTGCTGAGCAGTTCTTC
TRBJ2-7	.	TRBV5-1	.	CASRRGTSDSEQYF	TGCGCCAGCAGGCGTGGGACGAGCGATTCCGAGCAGTACTTC
TRBJ1-1	.	TRBV29-1	.	CSVEGRMNTEAFF	TGCAGCGTTGAGGGCCGGATGAACACTGAAGCTTTCTTT
TRBJ1-1	.	TRBV7-2	.	CASSFLSVGTEAFF	TGTGCCAGCAGCTTTTTGTCTGTAGGCACTGAAGCTTTCTTT
TRBJ1-2	.	TRBV18	.	CASSPEQGPGYTF	TGTGCCAGCTCACCGGAGCAGGGCCCTGGCTACACCTTC